The clone carrying this T cell receptor beta chain was found a few times. Its antigen is unidentified. Germline V gene sequence: CDR1 SEHNR, CDR2 FQNEAQ (reference sequence). This CDR3 has 17 amino acids. After removal of 4 bases from V and 0 bases from J, the junction contained 7 bases not matched to a gene. This record comes from a study of T cell repertoires in cytomegalovirus infection. Findings and caveats of the study: It was HLA-C-restricted CMV-specific TCR beta clonotypes that dominated the response ex vivo.

Each CDR3 protein gets one entry after TCRdb re-called the reads with MiXCR. The table has more than 85,000 distinct CDR3 sequences, about 30% seen once. Sequences were derived from CD8+ T cells from cultured PBMCs, sampled from culture after CMV antigen stimulation. The source is a human donor in good health (CMV status not recorded). Some clones in this sample may be carry-over from other donors' samples. The chain is built from TRBV7-9 and TRBJ2-2; 8 bases are shared with TRBD2. The CDR3 coding sequence is TGTGCCAGCAGCTACCCGCGGGGGGCCGCGAACACCGGGGAGCTGTTTTTT. This gives the protein CASSYPRGAANTGELFF.